The sample holds many counts of the clone carrying this TCR beta chain. Antigen unknown. At one boundary the junction diverges from the germline segment, which might be a read error. These data are taken from a study of T-cell memory formation after mild COVID-19. TCRdb re-called the 5' RACE reads through MiXCR, storing one row per CDR3 protein. This sample has tens of thousands of distinct CDR3 sequences, with around 6.8% found just once. Study results and limitations: Clones shrinking from day 15 to 85 showed even CD4/CD8 mixes; later expanders tilted CD4+. Among contracting clones, CD4+ were mainly CM/EM and CD8+ enriched in EMRA.

Looked up from germline, CDR1 is MGHRA and CDR2 is YSYEKL. The CDR3 totals 18 residues. The specimen sequenced was PBMCs or a T cell subset sorted from them (not recorded which). The source of this sequence is an adult woman who had mild COVID-19 (a few samples of this study predate the infection). Cell type and time point are not known. The rearrangement joins TRBV4-1 to TRBJ1-4; the D gene is possibly TRBD1 (6 bases). CDR3 coding DNA: TGCGCCAGCAGCCGGGGGCCGTCGGGTTCAGGGGAAGGAATGGAACTTTTTTTT. It yields the protein CASSRGPSGSGEGMELFF.